The clone carrying this TCR beta chain has more than one count but fewer than ten. Antigen specificity is unknown. Each CDR3 protein is one row after TCRdb ran MiXCR on the RT-PCR reads. The data show some 500,000 distinct CDR3 sequences, with 10% to 15% seen just once and around 13% held by the top ten. This sample is part of a study of response to subunit inactivated influenza vaccine. Study conclusions and caveats: New T cells are recruited in small numbers by each seasonal influenza vaccination, according to the authors' suggestion.

The CDR3 is 13 residues long. V gave up 5 bases and J gave up 6 bases, with 14 bases separating them. The germline V gene encodes CDR1 WSHSY and CDR2 SAAADI. This specimen was PBMCs from blood, taken 45 days after vaccination. The receptor was derived from a man aged 45-65 years who received an inactivated influenza vaccine. The chain combines TRBV10-2 with TRBJ2-7; D gene unclear. In nucleotides, the CDR3 is TGCGCCAGCAGTCCTACAGATCCTGGCGAGCAGTACTTC. Translating gives CASSPTDPGEQYF.